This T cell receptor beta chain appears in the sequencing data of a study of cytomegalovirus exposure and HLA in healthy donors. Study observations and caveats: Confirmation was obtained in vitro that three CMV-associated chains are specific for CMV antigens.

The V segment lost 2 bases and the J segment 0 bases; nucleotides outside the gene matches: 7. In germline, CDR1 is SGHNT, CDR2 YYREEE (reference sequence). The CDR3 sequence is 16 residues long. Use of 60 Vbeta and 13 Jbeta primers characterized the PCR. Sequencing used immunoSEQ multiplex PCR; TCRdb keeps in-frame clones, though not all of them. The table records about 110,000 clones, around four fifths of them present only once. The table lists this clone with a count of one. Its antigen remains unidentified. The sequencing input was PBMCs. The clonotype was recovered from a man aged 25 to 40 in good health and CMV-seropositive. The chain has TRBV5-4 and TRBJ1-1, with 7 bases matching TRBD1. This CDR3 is CASSLGQVLMNTEAFF. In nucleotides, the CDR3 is TGTGCCAGCAGCTTAGGACAGGTTCTTATGAACACTGAAGCTTTCTTT. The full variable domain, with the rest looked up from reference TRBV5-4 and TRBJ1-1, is ETGVTQSPTHLIKTRGQQVTLRCSSQSGHNTVSWYQQALGQGPQFIFQYYREEENGRGNFPPRFSGLQFPNYSSELNVNALELDDSALYLCASSLGQVLMNTEAFFGQGTRLTVV.